These 14 T cell receptor beta chains share one sample of origin, sequenced in a study of blood T cell repertoires in COVID-19 (dated by TCRdb to the early 2020s). The library relied on the immunoSEQ multiplex PCR assay. In its TCRdb copy, this immuneACCESS table keeps in-frame sequences only and misses some clones. Where compared with another copy, unresolved V genes explain less than half of these, and the others have no known cause. Present in this sample are 400,000 to 550,000 clones, about 90% of which were seen just once. The ten largest clones capture roughly 1.8% of the sample. Sequencing was performed on PBMCs or T cells enriched from blood (not recorded which). These receptors all stem from a woman under 30 with acute COVID-19.

This chain uses TRBV4-1 with TRBJ2-5; 9 bases are shared with TRBD2. J lost 3 bases, V lost 5 bases, and 4 bases had no gene match. The V gene's germline CDR1 is MGHRA and CDR2 YSYEKL. The CDR3 contains 14 residues. CDR3 DNA sequence: TGCGCCAGCAGCTTCGCGGGGGGGAAAGAGACCCAGTACTTC. It translates to CASSFAGGKETQYF.

This chain links TRBV5-1 with TRBJ2-2; possible D gene TRBD2, 6 bases. The V end was cut by 4 bases, the J end by 5 bases, with 9 bases between. This CDR3 region has 13 residues. Looked up from germline, CDR1 is SGHRS and CDR2 is YFSETQ. CDR3 region: CASSPGDTGELFF. CDR3 DNA: TGCGCCAGCAGCCCGGGGGATACCGGGGAGCTGTTTTTT. The whole variable domain, remainder taken from reference TRBV5-1 and TRBJ2-2, is KAGVTQTPRYLIKTRGQQVTLSCSPISGHRSVSWYQQTPGQGLQFLFEYFSETQRNKGNFPGRFSGRQFSNSRSEMNVSTLELGDSALYLCASSPGDTGELFFGEGSRLTVL.

The rearrangement uses TRBV19 and TRBJ2-2, with 10 bases aligning to TRBD1. This CDR3 is 15 amino acids long. The junction had 2 bases not matched to a gene; V was cut back by 1 base and J by 6 bases. Germline V gene data show CDR1 as LNHDA and CDR2 as SQIVND (reference sequence). CDR3 residues: CASSIAGTGAGELFF. The CDR3, as DNA: TGTGCCAGTAGTATAGCCGGGACAGGGGCCGGGGAGCTGTTTTTT.

The chain carries TRBV30 and TRBJ2-5; D is uncertain. The germline V gene has CDR1 GTSNPN and CDR2 SVGIG (reference sequence). Trimming shortened V by 1 base and J by 5 bases, and 17 bases separated the two germline ends. The CDR3 length is 15 residues. CDR3 sequence reads: CAWSEALPPGETQYF. The DNA of the CDR3 is TGTGCCTGGAGTGAGGCCCTCCCCCCCGGGGAGACCCAGTACTTC. Variable domain in full (rest from reference TRBV30 and TRBJ2-5): SQTIHQWPATLVQPVGSPLSLECTVEGTSNPNLYWYRQAAGRGLQLLFYSVGIGQISSEVPQNLSASRPQDRQFILSSKKLLLSDSGFYLCAWSEALPPGETQYFGPGTRLLVL.

V is TRBV6-1 and J is TRBJ1-6, with TRBD1 as a possible D gene (5 bases). Between the trimmed V and J ends, which lost 7 bases and 10 bases, there was a span of 20 bases. This CDR3 spans 15 amino acids. Per germline, CDR1 MNHNS and CDR2 SASEGT. CDR3 residues: CASKQTATSDSPLHF. The CDR3 DNA reads as TGTGCCAGCAAACAGACAGCCACCTCGGACTCACCCCTCCACTTT.

The chain links TRBV7-9 to TRBJ2-2; D not resolved. The CDR3 totals 13 residues. The germline V and J ends were trimmed by 4 bases and 0 bases, with 3 bases remaining between them. The V gene's germline CDR1 is SEHNR and CDR2 FQNEAQ (reference sequence). In DNA, the CDR3 is TGTGCCAGCAGCTCTACGAACACCGGGGAGCTGTTTTTT. This sequence encodes CASSSTNTGELFF. Full variable domain (outside the CDR3, taken from reference TRBV7-9 and TRBJ2-2): DTGVSQNPRHKITKRGQNVTFRCDPISEHNRLYWYRQTLGQGPEFLTYFQNEAQLEKSRLLSDRFSAERPKGSFSTLEIQRTEQGDSAMYLCASSSTNTGELFFGEGSRLTVL.

Comments on this clone: Other DNA sequences in the same sample also yield this CDR3. The chain recombines TRBV7-9 with TRBJ2-3; TRBD2 is a possible D gene (6 bases). This CDR3 is 16 amino acids long. CDR1 is SEHNR, CDR2 FQNEAQ, per germline (reference sequence). Trimming left V 4 bases short and J 0 bases short, with 14 bases between. The CDR3 bases are TGTGCCAGCAGCTCATTCGGGGGTGCTAGCACAGATACGCAGTATTTT. It encodes CASSSFGGASTDTQYF.

Here the CDR3 reads CASSLEGGAETQYF. The CDR3 coding sequence is TGTGCCAGCAGCTTAGAGGGGGGGGCAGAGACCCAGTACTTC. The rearrangement joins TRBV7-9 to TRBJ2-5, with D maybe TRBD2 (7 bases). The CDR3 is made up of 14 amino acids. V was shortened by 1 base and J by 4 bases, with 10 bases between the two germline ends. Germline CDR1 is SEHNR and CDR2 is FQNEAQ (reference sequence).

The chain uses TRBV5-6 and TRBJ2-2; weak D call: TRBD1 (6 bases). Trimming pared 3 bases from V and 6 bases from J, leaving 18 bases between. From germline, CDR1 is SGHDT and CDR2 YYEEEE. This CDR3 is 16 amino acids long. In DNA, the CDR3 is TGTGCCAGCAGCTCAACAGGGAGTTTTACGTCCGGGGAGCTGTTTTTT. Its protein is CASSSTGSFTSGELFF.

The V and J genes are TRBV4-1 and TRBJ1-4, with a tentative D call TRBD1 (6 bases). Germline V gene sequence: CDR1 MGHRA, CDR2 YSYEKL. V lost 4 bases, J lost 3 bases, and 9 bases lay in between. CDR3 length: 14 residues. CDR3 nucleotide sequence: TGCGCCAGCAGCCGTGGACAGTCTAATGAAAAACTGTTTTTT. Its protein is CASSRGQSNEKLFF.

The J gene is TRBJ2-1, the V gene TRBV7-8, with D possibly matching TRBD1 (5 bases). Germline V gene data show CDR1 as SGHVS and CDR2 as FQNEAQ. CDR3 size: 14 residues. V was trimmed by 11 bases and J by 4 bases, leaving 18 bases between them. DNA of the CDR3: TGTGCCGAGAGTGAGACAGACTCTTACAATGAGCAGTTCTTC. This sequence encodes CAESETDSYNEQFF.

The chain has TRBV7-3 and TRBJ2-5; 9 bases line up with TRBD2. The germline gives CDR1 SGHTA, CDR2 FQGTGA. CDR3 length: 16 amino acids. V lost 5 bases, J lost 1 base, and 8 bases stayed unmatched. In DNA, the CDR3 is TGTGCCAGCAGCCTCCGAGCGGGGGGCTTCCAAGAGACCCAGTACTTC. It specifies CASSLRAGGFQETQYF.

V usage is TRBV3-1 (or the pseudogene TRBV3-2) and J usage is TRBJ1-2; possible D gene TRBD1, 5 bases. V was shortened by 3 bases and J by 7 bases, with 6 bases between the two germline ends. CDR3 length equals 11 residues. Per the germline V gene, CDR1 is LGHDT and CDR2 is YNNKEL (reference sequence). The CDR3: CASSHGGGYTF. The CDR3 nucleotides are TGTGCCAGCAGCCACGGGGGTGGCTACACCTTC.

This clone was seen only once. For the CDR3, the DNA is TGTGCCACCGCCCAGGGGAATCAGCCCCAGCATTTT. This sequence encodes CATAQGNQPQHF. The chain links TRBV24-1 to TRBJ1-5; the D gene is possibly TRBD1 (6 bases). The CDR3 consists of 12 residues. Germline CDR1 and CDR2: KGHDR and SFDVKD. The V end lost 9 bases, the J end lost 4 bases, and 9 bases lay between the germline ends.